This entry lists 31 T cell receptor beta chains sequenced from one sample in a study of molecular identifiers for immune sequencing clone quantification. TCRdb reprocessed the PCR reads with MiXCR, giving one entry per CDR3 protein. The table includes hundreds of thousands of distinct CDR3 sequences, 25% detected once. Sequenced input: naive CD8+ T cells from blood, with Jurkat cell RNA spiked in. Subset of the sample: FACS-sorted CD8+CD4-CCR7+CD45RA+ naive T cells. The receptors originated from a human donor in good health. Some libraries in this study had Jurkat cell RNA spiked in.

This clonotype came up many times. In DNA form, the CDR3 reads TGTGCCAGCAGCCCGCTAGCGGGGGGCCTCCGGGCCAAAAACATTCAGTACTTC. Translated, it gives CASSPLAGGLRAKNIQYF. The chain uses TRBV7-9 and TRBJ2-4; 11 bases line up with TRBD2. CDR3 length: 18 residues. V gave up 5 bases and J gave up 1 base; unmatched junction bases: 10. Germline V CDR1 and CDR2: SEHNR, FQNEAQ (reference sequence).

This clonotype showed up just a few times. The chain combines TRBV5-4 with TRBJ1-1; D possibly corresponds to TRBD1 (5 bases). V was shortened by 1 base and J by 8 bases, with 12 bases between the two germline ends. This CDR3 region has 13 residues. Looked up from germline, CDR1 is SGHNT and CDR2 is YYREEE (reference sequence). The CDR3 DNA sequence: TGTGCCAGCAGCTTGTTTGGGGGTCGAGAAGCTTTCTTT. It codes for CASSLFGGREAFF.

The J gene is TRBJ2-2, the V gene TRBV11-2, with D possibly matching TRBD2 (5 bases). CDR3 length equals 16 residues. V gave up 4 bases and J gave up 7 bases, with 19 bases separating them. The germline gives CDR1 SGHAT, CDR2 FQNNGV. The CDR3 spells CASSSKTWLGSGELFF. CDR3 sequence (DNA): TGTGCCAGCAGCTCAAAGACGTGGCTGGGGAGCGGGGAGCTGTTTTTT.

V and J are TRBV20-1 and TRBJ2-2; D gene uncertain. V was shortened by 2 bases and J by 2 bases, with 9 bases between the two germline ends. From germline, CDR1 is DFQATT and CDR2 SNEGSKA (reference sequence). The CDR3 is 14 residues long. The CDR3 reads CSARPQINTGELFF. In DNA, the CDR3 is TGCAGTGCTAGACCACAAATAAACACCGGGGAGCTGTTTTTT.

The V gene is TRBV5-6, the J gene TRBJ2-7; D uncertain. Deletions cut 1 base from V and 0 bases from J, with 14 bases between. The V gene's germline CDR1 is SGHDT and CDR2 YYEEEE. The CDR3 has 16 amino acids. This CDR3 reads CASSLRVTVSSYEQYF. In DNA, the CDR3 is TGTGCCAGCAGCTTGCGAGTGACGGTGTCCTCCTACGAGCAGTACTTC.

In DNA, the CDR3 is TGTGCCACCAGCAGAGAGGCATCGGGAGTAGGGGAGACCCAGTACTTC. Translated, it gives CATSREASGVGETQYF. The chain is built from TRBV15 and TRBJ2-5; tentatively, D is TRBD2 (6 bases). The CDR3 is 16 amino acids. CDR1 and CDR2 (germline): LNHNV, YYDKDF (reference sequence). The V and J ends lost 0 bases and 5 bases respectively, with 16 bases between them.

This clonotype was counted many times. The chain carries TRBV7-2 and TRBJ1-1; a possible D gene is TRBD1 (6 bases). Trimming stripped 5 bases from V and 8 bases from J, with 12 bases between. The germline V gene has CDR1 SGHTA and CDR2 FQGNSA. The CDR3 runs to 12 residues. CDR3 region: CASSTTGLEAFF. The CDR3 nucleotides read TGTGCCAGCAGCACGACAGGCCTGGAAGCTTTCTTT.

This clonotype was counted a few times. This chain uses TRBV6-5 with TRBJ2-7; no clear D. Per the germline V gene, CDR1 is MNHEY and CDR2 is SVGAGI. The CDR3 spans 15 residues. V was trimmed by 0 bases and J by 3 bases, leaving 12 bases between them. CDR3 sequence (DNA): TGTGCCAGCAGTTACTCGAGAGGCCCCCTCTACGAGCAGTACTTC. It specifies CASSYSRGPLYEQYF.

This clonotype was counted a few times. This chain links TRBV25-1 with TRBJ1-3, with D perhaps matching TRBD1 (6 bases). The CDR3 has 16 residues. Germline CDR1 is MGHDK and CDR2 is SYGVNS. V gave up 7 bases and J gave up 2 bases, with 18 bases separating them. The CDR3 here is CASIGPRGAPGNTIYF. DNA for the CDR3: TGTGCCAGCATAGGTCCACGGGGGGCGCCTGGAAACACCATATATTTT.

On this clonotype: This likely came from a read error, as a far larger clone is one base away. The chain carries TRBV4-1 and TRBJ2-7; D possibly corresponds to TRBD1 (6 bases). The CDR3 has 13 amino acids. V was shortened by 3 bases and J by 5 bases, with 11 bases between the two germline ends. Germline V gene lookup returns CDR1 MGHRA and CDR2 YSYEKL. CDR3 nucleotides: TGCGCCAGCAGCCAGGGCAGGGGTCACGAGCAGTACTTC. Translating gives CASSQGRGHEQYF.

This sequence joins TRBV12-3 or TRBV12-4 and TRBJ2-7, with 7 bases matching TRBD1. After removal of 5 bases from V and 3 bases from J, the junction contained 16 bases not matched to a gene. CDR3 size: 17 residues. The CDR3 DNA follows: TGTGCCAGCAGTCCCGAGTATTTTGGGACAGCTGACTACGAGCAGTACTTC. Protein: CASSPEYFGTADYEQYF.

This chain joins TRBV5-1 and TRBJ1-2, with D maybe TRBD1 (5 bases). Trimming took 0 bases from V and 8 from J, leaving 14 bases between them. There are 14 residues in the CDR3. Germline V CDR1 and CDR2: SGHRS, YFSETQ. For the CDR3, the DNA is TGCGCCAGCAGCTTGGAGGGCGGGGGAGGAGGCTACACCTTC. This gives the protein CASSLEGGGGGYTF.

This clonotype was recorded at least ten times. The chain couples TRBV25-1 to TRBJ2-3, with 11 bases fitting TRBD2. With 9 bases clipped from V and 5 bases from J, the junction kept 13 bases outside the gene matches. Germline CDR1 MGHDK, CDR2 SYGVNS. This CDR3 is 16 amino acids long. The CDR3 DNA sequence: TGTGCCAGTCAAATTATGGGGCTAGCGGGAGGAGATACGCAGTATTTT. The encoded protein is CASQIMGLAGGDTQYF.

Worth noting for this clonotype: This may stem from a read error, because a much larger clone lies one nucleotide away. This chain joins TRBV28 and TRBJ1-1, with D perhaps TRBD1 (6 bases). The CDR3 is made up of 13 amino acids. Germline V gene lookup returns CDR1 MDHEN and CDR2 SYDVKM. CDR3 nucleotide sequence: TGTGCCAGCAGTTTACAGGGGATCTCTGATGCTTTCTTT. Its translation: CASSLQGISDAFF.

This clonotype was detected only once. A much larger clone sits a single nucleotide away, making a read error possible. J is TRBJ2-5 and V is TRBV13, with a possible D match to TRBD2 (5 bases). Germline values: CDR1 PRHDT, CDR2 FYEKMQ (reference sequence). The length of the CDR3 is 12 residues. The CDR3 nucleotides are TGTGCCAGCAGCTCCGCTGGGGAGACCCAGCACTTC. Translated, it gives CASSSAGETQHF.

The V call is TRBV15, the J call TRBJ1-6, with D tentatively TRBD1 (5 bases). The germline V gene encodes CDR1 LNHNV and CDR2 YYDKDF (reference sequence). The CDR3 spans 15 residues. Between the trimmed V and J ends, which lost 6 bases and 0 bases, there was a span of 9 bases. The CDR3 protein is CATSQGSSYNSPLHF. The CDR3 DNA follows: TGTGCCACCAGTCAGGGTAGCTCCTATAATTCACCCCTCCACTTT. The whole variable domain, filled in from reference TRBV15 and TRBJ1-6, reads DAMVIQNPRYQVTQFGKPVTLSCSQTLNHNVMYWYQQKSSQAPKLLFHYYDKDFNNEADTPDNFQSRRPNTSFCFLDIRSPGLGDTAMYLCATSQGSSYNSPLHFGNGTRLTVT.

This clonotype was seen repeatedly, ten times or more. The chain has TRBV20-1 and TRBJ1-1; no definite D call. The CDR3 sequence is 11 residues long. Trimming left V 4 bases short and J 0 bases short, with 3 bases between. Germline values: CDR1 DFQATT, CDR2 SNEGSKA (reference sequence). CDR3 region: CSANMNTEAFF. CDR3 nucleotides: TGCAGTGCTAACATGAACACTGAAGCTTTCTTT.

The chain is built from TRBV20-1 and TRBJ1-1; D may be TRBD1 (5 bases). The ends were cut back, 5 bases at V and 6 bases at J, with 19 bases in the middle. Germline V gene sequence: CDR1 DFQATT, CDR2 SNEGSKA (reference sequence). The CDR3 sequence is 14 residues long. The chain's CDR3 is CSAGGVGGWAEAFF. As DNA, the CDR3 is TGCAGTGCTGGAGGGGTGGGGGGATGGGCTGAAGCTTTCTTT.

Turning to this clonotype: Just one base apart from a much larger clone, this may be a read error. V and J are TRBV28 and TRBJ2-2; unclear D gene. Germline V gene sequence: CDR1 MDHEN, CDR2 SYDVKM. This CDR3 has 18 amino acids. The ends were cut back, 6 bases at V and 3 bases at J, with 23 bases in the middle. CDR3 residues: CASSLPTEPTLDTGELFF. The CDR3 DNA reads as TGTGCCAGCAGCCTTCCGACGGAACCGACGTTGGACACCGGGGAGCTGTTTTTT.

This clonotype was detected a few times. This chain links TRBV28 with TRBJ2-5, with 9 bases identical to TRBD1. V lost 5 bases, J lost 4 bases, and 11 bases stayed unmatched. This CDR3 region has 16 residues. CDR1 and CDR2 from the germline V gene are MDHEN and SYDVKM. DNA for the CDR3: TGTGCCAGCAGTGTCGGGAGATACAGGGGGCGAGAGACCCAGTACTTC. The encoded protein is CASSVGRYRGRETQYF.

The chain couples TRBV6-5 to TRBJ2-1; TRBD2 might be the D (6 bases). Trimming cost V 6 bases and J 5 bases, with 20 bases left between them. The germline CDR1 and CDR2 sequences are MNHEY and SVGAGI. The CDR3 consists of 16 residues. CDR3: CASSTNTLANNNEQFF. CDR3 DNA sequence: TGTGCCAGCAGCACCAATACCCTAGCGAACAACAATGAGCAGTTCTTC.

The chain couples TRBV28 to TRBJ1-1; D is possibly TRBD1 (5 bases). V lost 7 bases, J lost 1 base, and 10 bases lay in between. This CDR3 contains 13 residues. CDR1 is MDHEN and CDR2 is SYDVKM in the germline V gene. In nucleotides, the CDR3 is TGTGCCAGCACGGACACCCGGAACACTGAAGCTTTCTTT. It yields the protein CASTDTRNTEAFF.

This clonotype appeared many times. This rearrangement joins TRBV6-6 to TRBJ2-3; D is undetermined. V was clipped by 5 bases and J by 6 bases, with 30 bases between them. The CDR3 consists of 19 residues. Germline values: CDR1 MNHNY, CDR2 SVGAGI (reference sequence). CDR3 sequence: CASSLRVVQAPNLGDTQYF. CDR3 nucleotides: TGTGCCAGCAGTCTACGGGTGGTCCAGGCGCCGAATTTAGGTGATACGCAGTATTTT.

On this clonotype itself: The junction departs from the called germline gene at one end, perhaps through a read error. The chain is built from TRBV20-1 and TRBJ2-5; 7 nucleotides line up with TRBD1. Germline V gene lookup returns CDR1 DFQATT and CDR2 SNEGSKA (reference sequence). The length of the CDR3 is 15 residues. The CDR3 loop is CSASTTGWDQEAQYF. CDR3 DNA: TGCAGTGCTAGCACGACAGGGTGGGACCAAGAGGCCCAGTACTTC.

Comment on this clonotype: The junction departs from germline at one end; a sequencing error may be responsible. This chain links TRBV4-1 with TRBJ2-1; D may be TRBD1 (6 bases). Per germline, CDR1 MGHRA and CDR2 YSYEKL. This CDR3 has 16 residues. The CDR3 is CASSQERGTLRDEQLF. In DNA form, the CDR3 reads TGCGCCAGCAGCCAAGAGAGGGGGACCCTACGGGATGAGCAGCTCTTC.

In this sample, this clonotype turned up a few times. This chain joins TRBV23-1 and TRBJ1-2; 7 nucleotides match TRBD1. TRBV23-1 is sorted into the ORF group, with uncertain function. This CDR3 has 17 residues. The V and J ends lost 0 bases and 2 bases, in that order; junction bases with no gene match: 9. The chain's CDR3 is CASSQSFQTGRNYGYTF. The CDR3 DNA reads TGCGCCAGCAGTCAATCGTTTCAGACAGGGAGAAACTATGGCTACACCTTC.

This clonotype was detected ten times or more. The CDR3, as DNA: TGCAGCGTTGACCGGGGGGAGATGAAAGAAGCTTTCTTT. It is translated as CSVDRGEMKEAFF. The chain is built from TRBV29-1 and TRBJ1-1; perhaps TRBD1 as D (5 bases). The CDR3 extends over 13 amino acids. The germline V and J ends were trimmed by 3 bases and 8 bases, with 16 bases remaining between them. CDR1 and CDR2 from the germline V gene are SQVTM and ANQGSEA.

V is TRBV25-1 and J is TRBJ2-5; TRBD2 matches 7 bases. Losses at the gene ends were 3 bases for V and 6 bases for J; bases not matched to a gene: 13. The CDR3 length is 16 residues. Germline V CDR1 and CDR2: MGHDK, SYGVNS. CDR3 in amino acids: CASSDSGTTGLKTQYF. CDR3 in DNA: TGTGCCAGCAGTGACTCCGGGACTACGGGCTTGAAGACCCAGTACTTC.

Comments on this clonotype: A junction boundary mismatches the germline segment, possibly from a read error. This chain connects TRBV10-2 to TRBJ1-5; a weak D match, TRBD1 (6 bases). The CDR3 has 15 amino acids. Germline V gene sequence: CDR1 WSHSY, CDR2 SAAADI. The CDR3 loop is CVSSEGQYSNQPRHF. The CDR3 nucleotides read TGCGTCAGCAGTGAAGGACAGTATAGCAATCAGCCCCGGCATTTT.

This clonotype was counted many times. The CDR3 here is CASSLDIGTSSEQFF. CDR3 bases: TGTGCCAGCAGCTTAGATATCGGGACTAGTAGTGAGCAGTTCTTC. The V call is TRBV11-2, the J call TRBJ2-1; 8 bases match TRBD2. The ends lost 0 bases at V and 9 bases at J; junction bases unmatched: 7. This CDR3 has 15 residues. Germline V gives CDR1 SGHAT, CDR2 FQNNGV.

The chain uses TRBV6-5 and TRBJ1-2; D gene ambiguous. The germline V gene has CDR1 MNHEY and CDR2 SVGAGI. The CDR3 has 16 residues. V gave up 4 bases and J gave up 2 bases, with 17 bases separating them. CDR3 sequence (DNA): TGTGCCAGCAGTTTCTCTTTTCCAGACTTAAACTATGGCTACACCTTC. It translates to CASSFSFPDLNYGYTF.